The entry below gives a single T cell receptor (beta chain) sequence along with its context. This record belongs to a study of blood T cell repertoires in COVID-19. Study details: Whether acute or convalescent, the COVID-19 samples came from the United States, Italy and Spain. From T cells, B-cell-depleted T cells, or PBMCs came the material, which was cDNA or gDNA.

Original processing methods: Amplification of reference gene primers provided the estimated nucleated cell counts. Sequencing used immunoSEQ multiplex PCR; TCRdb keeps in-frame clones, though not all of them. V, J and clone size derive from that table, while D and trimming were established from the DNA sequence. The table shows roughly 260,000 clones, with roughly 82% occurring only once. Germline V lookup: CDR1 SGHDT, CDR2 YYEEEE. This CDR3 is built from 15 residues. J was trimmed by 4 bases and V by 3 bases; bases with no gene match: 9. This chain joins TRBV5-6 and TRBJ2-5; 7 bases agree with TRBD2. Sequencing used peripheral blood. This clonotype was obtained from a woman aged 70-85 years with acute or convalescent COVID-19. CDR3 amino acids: CASSSQRGPRETQYF. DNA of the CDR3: TGTGCCAGCAGCTCCCAGCGGGGCCCTCGAGAGACCCAGTACTTC.